Detailed here is one T cell receptor beta chain. Its antigen is unknown. Trimming left V 6 bases short and J 1 base short, with 16 bases between. CDR3 length equals 16 residues. This entry is derived from a study of T-cell memory formation after mild COVID-19. Study-wide context: Each donor largely had its own TCR clusters.

MiXCR, run by TCRdb on the 5' RACE reads, gives a single entry per CDR3 protein. This table holds some 57,000 distinct CDR3 sequences, more than 10% found once. General study points: Mainly CM and EM harbored the contracting CD4+ clones; mainly EMRA harbored the CD8+ ones. Second-wave clones reaching peak frequency on day 37 lacked confirmed SARS-CoV-2 specificity.

The chain combines TRBV12-3 or TRBV12-4 with TRBJ1-3, with D unclear. The source material was PBMCs or a T cell subset sorted from them (not recorded which). The sequence was collected from a man younger than 35 who had mild COVID-19 (a few samples of this study predate the infection). Cell type and time point are not known. The CDR3 sequence is CASSLGRPNSGNTIYF. The CDR3, as DNA: TGTGCCAGCAGCCTTGGGAGGCCTAATTCTGGAAACACCATATATTTT.